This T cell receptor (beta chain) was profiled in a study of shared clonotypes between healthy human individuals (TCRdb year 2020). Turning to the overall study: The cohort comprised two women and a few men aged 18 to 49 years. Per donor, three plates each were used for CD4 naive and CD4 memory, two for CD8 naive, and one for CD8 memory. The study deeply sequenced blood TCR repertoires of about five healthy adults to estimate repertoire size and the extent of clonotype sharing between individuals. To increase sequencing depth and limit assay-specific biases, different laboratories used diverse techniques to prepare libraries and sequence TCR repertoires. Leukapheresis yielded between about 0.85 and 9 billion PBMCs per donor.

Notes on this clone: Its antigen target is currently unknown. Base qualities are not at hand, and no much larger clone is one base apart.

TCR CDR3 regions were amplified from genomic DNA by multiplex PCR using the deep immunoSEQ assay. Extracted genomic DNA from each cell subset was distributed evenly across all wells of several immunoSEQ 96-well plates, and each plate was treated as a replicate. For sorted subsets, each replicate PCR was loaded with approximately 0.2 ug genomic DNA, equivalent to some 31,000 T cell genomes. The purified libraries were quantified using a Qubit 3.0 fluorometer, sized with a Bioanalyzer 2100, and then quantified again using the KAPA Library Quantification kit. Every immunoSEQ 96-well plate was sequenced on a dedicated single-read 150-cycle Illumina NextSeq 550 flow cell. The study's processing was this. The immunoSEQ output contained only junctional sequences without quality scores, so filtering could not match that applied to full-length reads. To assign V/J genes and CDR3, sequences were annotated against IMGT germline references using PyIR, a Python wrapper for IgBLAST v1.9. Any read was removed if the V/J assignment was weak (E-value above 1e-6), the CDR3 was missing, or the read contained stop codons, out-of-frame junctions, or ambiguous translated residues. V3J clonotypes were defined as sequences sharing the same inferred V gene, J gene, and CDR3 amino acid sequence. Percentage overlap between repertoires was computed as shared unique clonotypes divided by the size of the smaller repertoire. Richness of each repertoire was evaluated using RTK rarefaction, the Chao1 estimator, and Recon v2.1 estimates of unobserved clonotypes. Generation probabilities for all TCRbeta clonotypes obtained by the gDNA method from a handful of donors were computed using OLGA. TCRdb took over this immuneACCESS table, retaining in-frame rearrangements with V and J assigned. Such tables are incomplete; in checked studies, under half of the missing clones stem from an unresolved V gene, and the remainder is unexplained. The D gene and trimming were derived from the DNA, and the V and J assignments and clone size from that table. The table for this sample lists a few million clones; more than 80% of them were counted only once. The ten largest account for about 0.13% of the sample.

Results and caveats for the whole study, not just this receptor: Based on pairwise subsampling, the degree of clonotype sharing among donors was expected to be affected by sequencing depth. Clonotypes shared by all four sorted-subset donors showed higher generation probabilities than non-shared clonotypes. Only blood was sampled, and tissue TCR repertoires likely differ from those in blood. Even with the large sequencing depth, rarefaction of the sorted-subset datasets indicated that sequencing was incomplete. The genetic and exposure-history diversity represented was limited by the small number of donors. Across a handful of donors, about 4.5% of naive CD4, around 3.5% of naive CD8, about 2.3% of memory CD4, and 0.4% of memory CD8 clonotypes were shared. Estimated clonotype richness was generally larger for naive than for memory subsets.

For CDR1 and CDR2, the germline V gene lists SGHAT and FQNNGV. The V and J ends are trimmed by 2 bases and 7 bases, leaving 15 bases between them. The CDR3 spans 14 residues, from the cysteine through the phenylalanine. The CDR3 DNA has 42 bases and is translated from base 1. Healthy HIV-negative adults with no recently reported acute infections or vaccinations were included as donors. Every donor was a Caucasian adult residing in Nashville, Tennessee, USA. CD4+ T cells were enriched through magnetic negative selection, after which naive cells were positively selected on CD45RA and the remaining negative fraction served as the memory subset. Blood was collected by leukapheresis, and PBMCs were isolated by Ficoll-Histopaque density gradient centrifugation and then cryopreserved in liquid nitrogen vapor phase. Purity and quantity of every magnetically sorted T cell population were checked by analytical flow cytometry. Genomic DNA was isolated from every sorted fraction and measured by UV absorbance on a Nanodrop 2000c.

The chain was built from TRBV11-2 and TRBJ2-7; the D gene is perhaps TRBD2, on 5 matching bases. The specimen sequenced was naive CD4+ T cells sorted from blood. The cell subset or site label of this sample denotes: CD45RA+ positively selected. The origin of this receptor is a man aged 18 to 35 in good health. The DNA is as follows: TGTGCCAGCAGCTTACTTTACATTGGAGGAGAGCAGTACTTC. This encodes CASSLLYIGGEQYF.